This record concerns one TCR beta chain sequence. The antigen is not known. The data stem from a study of cytomegalovirus exposure and HLA in healthy donors. Study at large: In a later analysis, the roughly 130 validation repertoires were reported to have used the same platform as the roughly 600 first-cohort repertoires.

The data were produced by immunoSEQ multiplex PCR, yet TCRdb's version contains in-frame clones alone and is incomplete. The table includes over 100,000 clones, 85% to 90% detected once. The study's findings and limits: Rare TCR sequences predominated, though certain public TCRs were found in many donors. Overall, roughly 160 TCR beta chains were annotated as cytomegalovirus-associated.

The germline gives CDR1 GTSNPN, CDR2 SVGIG (reference sequence). J lost 4 bases, V lost 0 bases, and 7 bases had no gene match. CDR3 size: 16 residues. The V gene is TRBV30, the J gene TRBJ1-5; 9 bases agree with TRBD1. This TCR derives from a woman aged 18-35 years in good health and CMV-seronegative. The material sequenced was PBMCs. The CDR3 is CAWSVQDRGQNQPQHF. CDR3 DNA sequence: TGTGCCTGGAGTGTTCAGGACAGGGGTCAGAATCAGCCCCAGCATTTT.